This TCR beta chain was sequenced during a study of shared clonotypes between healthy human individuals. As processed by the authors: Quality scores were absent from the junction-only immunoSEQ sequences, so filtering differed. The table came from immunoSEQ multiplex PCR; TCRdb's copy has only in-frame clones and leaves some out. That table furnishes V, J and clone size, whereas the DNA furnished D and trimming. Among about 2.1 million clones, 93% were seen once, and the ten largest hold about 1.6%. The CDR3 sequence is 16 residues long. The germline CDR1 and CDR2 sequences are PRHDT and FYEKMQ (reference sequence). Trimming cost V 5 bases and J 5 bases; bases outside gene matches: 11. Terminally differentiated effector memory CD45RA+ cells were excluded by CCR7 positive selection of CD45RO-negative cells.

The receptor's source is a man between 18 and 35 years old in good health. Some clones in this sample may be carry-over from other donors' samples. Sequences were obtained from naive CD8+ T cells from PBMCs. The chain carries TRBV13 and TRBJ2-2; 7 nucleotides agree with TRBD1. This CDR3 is CASSPLQGTATGELFF. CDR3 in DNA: TGTGCCAGCAGCCCGCTACAGGGGACCGCGACCGGGGAGCTGTTTTTT.